Each of the 28 T cell receptor beta chains below was sequenced from the same sample in a study of vaccination effects on CD4 cells after COVID-19. Their recognized antigens are unknown. Antigen-specific CD4+ T cells expanded by the ViraFEST assay with viral peptide pools were then sequenced. CD4+ T cells were isolated after around 9 days of culture. Nucleocapsid antibodies stayed negative before and after vaccination, showing no earlier SARS-CoV-2 infection. Clones were sequenced by immunoSEQ multiplex PCR, and TCRdb holds only the in-frame ones, with some missing. The data contain 55,000 to 75,000 clones, about 65% of them singletons. The source material was CD4+ T cells from PBMCs cultured with HCoV-OC43 spike peptides, sampled before COVID-19 vaccination. Subset specified: HCoV-OC43 spike overlapping peptide pool stimulation. These receptors all stem from a human donor who received a COVID-19 vaccine.

The gene calls are TRBV27 and TRBJ1-4; 7 positions agree with TRBD1. Germline CDR1 reads MNHEY; CDR2 reads SMNVEV (reference sequence). J was trimmed by 7 bases and V by 5 bases; bases with no gene match: 10. CDR3 length equals 15 residues. The CDR3 region is CASSPDRVHTEKLFF. For the CDR3, the DNA is TGTGCCAGCAGTCCTGACAGGGTGCATACTGAAAAACTGTTTTTT. Drawing the rest from reference TRBV27 and TRBJ1-4, the complete variable domain is EAQVTQNPRYLITVTGKKLTVTCSQNMNHEYMSWYRQDPGLGLRQIYYSMNVEVTDKGDVPEGYKVSRKEKRNFPLILESPSPNQTSLYFCASSPDRVHTEKLFFGSGTQLSVL.

This clone appeared a single time. The chain links TRBV5-6 to TRBJ1-5; D remains unclear. V was pared by 2 bases and J by 6 bases, with 18 bases between. CDR3 length: 16 amino acids. Germline CDR1 reads SGHDT; CDR2 reads YYEEEE. DNA for the CDR3: TGTGCCAGCAGCTTACTATCTCGTGACGTCAGTCAGCCCCAGCATTTT. It is translated as CASSLLSRDVSQPQHF.

The chain is built from TRBV2 and TRBJ2-5, with D possibly matching TRBD2 (6 bases). CDR1 and CDR2 (germline): SNHLY, FYNNEI. The CDR3 extends over 12 amino acids. Trimming cost V 8 bases and J 4 bases, with 11 bases left between them. The CDR3 loop reads CASGQGLETQYF. The CDR3 nucleotides are TGTGCCAGCGGGCAGGGACTAGAGACCCAGTACTTC.

V gene TRBV7-2 combines with J gene TRBJ1-3, with no clear D. The CDR3 spans 15 residues. V was trimmed by 5 bases and J by 0 bases, leaving 11 bases between them. The germline V gene has CDR1 SGHTA and CDR2 FQGNSA. The chain's CDR3 is CASSRGPSSGNTIYF. CDR3 sequence (DNA): TGTGCCAGCAGCCGCGGGCCAAGCTCTGGAAACACCATATATTTT.

This chain connects TRBV6-6 to TRBJ1-5; 7 positions match TRBD1. The CDR3 length is 14 residues. Looked up from germline, CDR1 is MNHNY and CDR2 is SVGAGI (reference sequence). The V and J ends lost 8 bases and 7 bases, in that order; junction bases with no gene match: 11. CDR3 sequence: CASGGEGAWQPQHF. Written as DNA, the CDR3 is TGTGCCAGCGGGGGGGAGGGGGCTTGGCAGCCCCAGCATTTT.

This clone occurred a few times. The chain joins TRBV24-1 to TRBJ1-1; 8 bases map to TRBD1. The CDR3 has 16 residues. Looked up from germline, CDR1 is KGHDR and CDR2 is SFDVKD. Unmatched junction bases numbered 13, after V lost 5 bases and J lost 6 bases. CDR3 sequence: CATSVYWTGNKPEAFF. In nucleotides, the CDR3 is TGTGCCACCAGTGTCTACTGGACAGGGAATAAACCTGAAGCTTTCTTT.

The V gene is TRBV7-9, the J gene TRBJ2-3, with D possibly TRBD2 on 6 matching bases. The CDR3 contains 15 residues. The germline V and J ends were trimmed by 6 bases and 1 base, with 14 bases remaining between them. The germline CDR1 and CDR2 sequences are SEHNR and FQNEAQ (reference sequence). The DNA for the CDR3 is TGTGCCAGCAGTTGGGGCGGAGGGGGCACAGATACGCAGTATTTT. This translates into CASSWGGGGTDTQYF.

The chain links TRBV6-4 to TRBJ2-5; 8 bases map to TRBD2. The CDR3 spans 13 residues. J gave up 7 bases and V 3 bases, and 4 bases lay outside the gene matches. Germline V lookup: CDR1 MRHNA, CDR2 SNTAGT. The CDR3 DNA is TGTGCCAGCAGTGAGTTAGCGGGGACGACCCAGTACTTC. Protein product: CASSELAGTTQYF.

The chain links TRBV4-1 to TRBJ2-5; no clear D. From germline, CDR1 is MGHRA and CDR2 YSYEKL. This CDR3 contains 16 residues. V lost 6 bases and J lost 6, with 23 bases in between. The CDR3: CASSQREVTPDQTQYF. DNA for the CDR3: TGCGCCAGCAGTCAAAGGGAAGTGACCCCGGACCAGACCCAGTACTTC.

This chain links TRBV5-1 with TRBJ1-1; D is ambiguous. The CDR3 spans 13 residues. The V end lost 7 bases, the J end lost 4 bases, and 14 bases lay between the germline ends. Germline V gene lookup returns CDR1 SGHRS and CDR2 YFSETQ. CDR3 in amino acids: CASSPEGGTEAFF. The CDR3 DNA sequence: TGCGCCAGCTCCCCGGAGGGAGGCACTGAAGCTTTCTTT.

V usage is TRBV5-1 and J usage is TRBJ2-5, with D tentatively TRBD1 (5 bases). Trimming took 0 bases from V and 5 from J, leaving 14 bases between them. CDR1 and CDR2 from the germline V gene are SGHRS and YFSETQ. CDR3 size: 15 residues. CDR3 protein: CASSLVAGSRETQYF. CDR3 nucleotide sequence: TGCGCCAGCAGCTTGGTGGCAGGGTCCCGTGAGACCCAGTACTTC.

V and J are TRBV19 and TRBJ2-3; 11 positions match TRBD2. The V and J ends lost 6 bases and 9 bases, in that order; junction bases with no gene match: 5. This CDR3 contains 13 residues. Germline values: CDR1 LNHDA, CDR2 SQIVND (reference sequence). The CDR3 DNA follows: TGTGCCAGTAGAACTAGCGGGGGAGTAACGCAGTATTTT. Its translation: CASRTSGGVTQYF.

CDR3 sequence: CASSYRDSYNEQFF. CDR3 nucleotide sequence: TGTGCCAGTAGTTACCGGGACAGCTACAATGAGCAGTTCTTC. The J gene is TRBJ2-1, the V gene TRBV19; 7 positions match TRBD1. CDR1 and CDR2 (germline): LNHDA, SQIVND (reference sequence). Germline trimming cut 5 bases from V and 3 bases from J; bases unmatched to any gene: 4. The CDR3 is made up of 14 amino acids. The whole variable domain, remainder taken from reference TRBV19 and TRBJ2-1, is DGGITQSPKYLFRKEGQNVTLSCEQNLNHDAMYWYRQDPGQGLRLIYYSQIVNDFQKGDIAEGYSVSREKKESFPLTVTSAQKNPTAFYLCASSYRDSYNEQFFGPGTRLTVL.

This clone was counted a single time. The CDR3 region is CASSLATPRNEQFF. The CDR3 DNA follows: TGTGCCAGCAGCTTAGCGACCCCCAGAAATGAGCAGTTCTTC. V usage is TRBV7-2 and J usage is TRBJ2-1; D is unclear. Germline assignment: CDR1 SGHTA and CDR2 FQGNSA. This CDR3 spans 14 amino acids. Deletions cut 0 bases from V and 7 bases from J, with 10 bases between.

The V gene is TRBV2, the J gene TRBJ1-1; tentative D call: TRBD1 (6 bases). From germline, CDR1 is SNHLY and CDR2 FYNNEI. V was cut by 5 bases and J by 2 bases, with 15 bases left in between. This CDR3 region has 15 residues. CDR3 residues: CASSPRTGSNTEAFF. Written as DNA, the CDR3 is TGTGCCAGCAGTCCCCGTACAGGGAGCAACACTGAAGCTTTCTTT.

The V and J genes are TRBV27 and TRBJ1-1; possibly TRBD1 for D (6 bases). CDR3 size: 13 residues. Looked up from germline, CDR1 is MNHEY and CDR2 is SMNVEV (reference sequence). The V end lost 6 bases, the J end lost 5 bases, and 13 bases lay between the germline ends. The CDR3 spells CASRQGRKTEAFF. The CDR3 DNA reads as TGTGCCAGCAGACAGGGCCGAAAAACTGAAGCTTTCTTT.

The chain uses TRBV3-1 (or the pseudogene TRBV3-2) and TRBJ1-5; 10 bases agree with TRBD1. This CDR3 comprises 14 residues. The ends lost 5 bases at V and 2 bases at J; junction bases unmatched: 0. Germline CDR1 reads LGHDT; CDR2 reads YNNKEL (reference sequence). This chain's CDR3 is CASSGTGGNQPQHF. For the CDR3, the DNA is TGTGCCAGCAGCGGGACAGGGGGCAATCAGCCCCAGCATTTT.

This clone has just one count. The chain is built from TRBV25-1 and TRBJ1-1, with 10 nucleotides matching TRBD1. Germline assignment: CDR1 MGHDK and CDR2 SYGVNS. The V and J ends lost 3 bases and 3 bases, in that order; junction bases with no gene match: 4. This CDR3 spans 15 amino acids. CDR3 bases: TGTGCCAGCAGTGATACCGGGACAGGGGACACTGAAGCTTTCTTT. Its translation is CASSDTGTGDTEAFF.

This sequence joins TRBV5-4 and TRBJ1-2; 9 bases agree with TRBD1. There are 14 residues in the CDR3. Germline V gene sequence: CDR1 SGHNT, CDR2 YYREEE (reference sequence). J lost 2 bases, V lost 4 bases, and 3 bases had no gene match. In DNA, the CDR3 is TGTGCCAGCAGCCGGGACAGGGTGAACTATGGCTACACCTTC. Its protein product is CASSRDRVNYGYTF. Drawing the rest from reference TRBV5-4 and TRBJ1-2, the complete variable domain is ETGVTQSPTHLIKTRGQQVTLRCSSQSGHNTVSWYQQALGQGPQFIFQYYREEENGRGNFPPRFSGLQFPNYSSELNVNALELDDSALYLCASSRDRVNYGYTFGSGTRLTVV.

The table lists this clone with a few counts. This chain links TRBV6-6 with TRBJ1-1, with no clear D. The CDR3 spans 14 residues. The germline V gene encodes CDR1 MNHNY and CDR2 SVGAGI (reference sequence). Trimming removed 6 bases at V and 3 bases at J, with 14 bases between. CDR3 nucleotide sequence: TGTGCCAGCAGAACGGGGAGGAGGGACACTGAAGCTTTCTTT. Translation: CASRTGRRDTEAFF.

The chain has TRBV18 and TRBJ2-7; the D is unclear. CDR1 KGHSH and CDR2 LQKENI come from the germline V gene. The germline V and J ends were trimmed by 6 bases and 3 bases, with 9 bases remaining between them. CDR3 length equals 12 residues. CDR3 amino acids: CASSEVGYEQYV. The DNA of the CDR3 is TGTGCCAGCTCGGAAGTTGGCTACGAGCAGTACGTC.

This rearrangement joins TRBV27 to TRBJ1-5; D is ambiguous. This CDR3 region has 16 residues. V lost 5 bases and J lost 2, with 16 bases in between. Germline CDR1 and CDR2: MNHEY and SMNVEV (reference sequence). The CDR3 region has the DNA TGTGCCAGCAGTCCCTCAGATCATTGGGGCAATCAGCCCCAGCATTTT. It encodes CASSPSDHWGNQPQHF.

This clone was seen a few times. This chain connects TRBV7-2 to TRBJ2-2; D call uncertain. From germline, CDR1 is SGHTA and CDR2 FQGNSA. Between the trimmed V and J ends, which lost 3 bases and 4 bases, there was a span of 6 bases. The CDR3 extends over 13 amino acids. The CDR3 is CASSLFGTGELFF. The CDR3 DNA sequence: TGTGCCAGCAGCTTGTTTGGCACCGGGGAGCTGTTTTTT.

As for this clone: In the same sample, other DNA sequences code for this CDR3. The chain combines TRBV7-2 with TRBJ1-4; D uncertain. V lost 1 base and J lost 0, with 6 bases in between. This CDR3 region has 15 residues. Germline V gene sequence: CDR1 SGHTA, CDR2 FQGNSA. The CDR3 spells CASSLVGTTNEKLFF. The CDR3 coding sequence is TGTGCCAGCAGCTTAGTTGGGACAACTAATGAAAAACTGTTTTTT.

In DNA form, the CDR3 reads TGTGCCAGCAGCCAAGAAGGGAAACTGGACGGAAAACTGTTTTTT. Its protein is CASSQEGKLDGKLFF. The chain has TRBV3-1 (or the pseudogene TRBV3-2) and TRBJ1-4; D not certain. Deletions cut 0 bases from V and 10 bases from J, with 15 bases between. Germline CDR1 LGHDT, CDR2 YNNKEL (reference sequence). This CDR3 is 15 amino acids long.

V and J are TRBV6-5 and TRBJ2-1, with TRBD2 as a possible D gene (6 bases). Germline assignment: CDR1 MNHEY and CDR2 SVGAGI. V gave up 8 bases and J gave up 5 bases, with 19 bases separating them. The CDR3 runs 15 residues. The CDR3 spells CASCLLGTPNNEQFF. As DNA, the CDR3 is TGTGCCAGCTGCCTCTTAGGGACTCCTAACAATGAGCAGTTCTTC.

This clone appeared a single time. The chain carries TRBV18 and TRBJ2-5; D call uncertain. V shed 2 bases and J shed 7 bases, with 11 bases lying between them. The CDR3 has 13 amino acids. CDR1 and CDR2 from the germline V gene are KGHSH and LQKENI. CDR3 sequence: CASSPATVGTQYF. CDR3 in DNA: TGTGCCAGCTCACCAGCCACAGTCGGGACCCAGTACTTC.

The J gene is TRBJ2-5, the V gene TRBV5-1; tentative D call: TRBD1 (6 bases). Germline CDR1 SGHRS, CDR2 YFSETQ. V was pared by 5 bases and J by 4 bases, with 12 bases between. This CDR3 is built from 13 residues. The CDR3 DNA sequence: TGCGCCAGCAGTCAGGGGACCACAGAGACCCAGTACTTC. Translation: CASSQGTTETQYF.